These 23 T cell receptor beta chains were all obtained from the same sample, sequenced in a study of circulating tumor DNA in untreated peripheral T-cell lymphoma. Using immunoSEQ multiplex PCR, the repertoire was profiled, and TCRdb retains in-frame clones only, with some absent. The table lists some 10,000 clones, around four fifths of them singletons. Sequencing was done on a sample of tumor tissue. These receptors were taken from a human donor with peripheral T-cell lymphoma.

The CDR3: CASSVGWDTLGRTQYF. The CDR3 nucleotides read TGTGCCAGCAGCGTTGGGTGGGACACCCTCGGGCGGACCCAGTACTTC. J is TRBJ2-5 and V is TRBV7-5; no DNA check was done on the table's D call, TRBD1. TRBV7-5 has pseudogene status. The CDR3 sequence is 16 residues long.

This clone showed up just a few times. This sequence joins TRBV19 and TRBJ1-1; no reliable D call. Germline CDR1 and CDR2: LNHDA and SQIVND (reference sequence). Trimming shortened V by 3 bases and J by 0 bases, and 8 bases separated the two germline ends. CDR3 length: 14 residues. The CDR3 DNA reads as TGTGCCAGTAGTATTGCAATCTTGAACACTGAAGCTTTCTTT. Its translation: CASSIAILNTEAFF.

V usage is TRBV7-7 and J usage is TRBJ2-2, with a weak D call TRBD2 (6 bases). This CDR3 comprises 14 residues. Germline CDR1 and CDR2: SSHAT and FNYEAQ (reference sequence). V dropped 3 bases and J dropped 6 bases, with 11 bases sitting between them. The CDR3 DNA sequence: TGTGCCAGCAGCTTCCCGGGCGGGGCCGGGGAGCTGTTTTTT. Residues: CASSFPGGAGELFF. The variable domain in full, with the rest retrieved from reference TRBV7-7 and TRBJ2-2, is GAGVSQSPRYKVTKRGQDVTLRCDPISSHATLYWYQQALGQGPEFLTYFNYEAQPDKSGLPSDRFSAERPEGSISTLTIQRTEQRDSAMYRCASSFPGGAGELFFGEGSRLTVL.

The chain joins TRBV7-6 to TRBJ2-5, with D hard to call. The germline V gene has CDR1 SGHVS and CDR2 FNYEAQ. This CDR3 is built from 14 residues. The V end was cut by 3 bases, the J end by 0 bases, with 8 bases between. The DNA for the CDR3 is TGTGCCAGCAGCTTGGGGTCAAACCAAGAGACCCAGTACTTC. Residues: CASSLGSNQETQYF.

The chain uses TRBV6-8 and TRBJ1-1; the D gene is possibly TRBD1 (6 bases). With 10 bases removed from V and 5 bases from J, the gap between germline ends came to 17 bases. The CDR3 sequence is 13 residues long. Germline V CDR1 and CDR2: MNHGY, SAAAGT. DNA of the CDR3: TGTGCCACCGCGGACAGACTCAGTACTGAAGCTTTCTTT. It codes for CATADRLSTEAFF.

The chain links TRBV28 to TRBJ1-6; D might be TRBD1 (6 bases). This CDR3 is 15 amino acids long. Deletions cut 5 bases from V and 7 bases from J, with 15 bases between. From germline, CDR1 is MDHEN and CDR2 SYDVKM. CDR3 region: CASSRGTTGNSPLHF. CDR3 nucleotides: TGTGCCAGCAGTCGGGGGACAACGGGGAATTCACCCCTCCACTTT.

V usage is TRBV18 and J usage is TRBJ2-7; the D call may be TRBD1 or TRBD2 (5 bases each). The CDR3 runs to 14 residues. Trimming shortened V by 3 bases and J by 3 bases, and 12 bases separated the two germline ends. Looked up from germline, CDR1 is KGHSH and CDR2 is LQKENI. The CDR3 sequence is CASSPGDGVYEQYF. The DNA of the CDR3 is TGTGCCAGCTCACCCGGGGACGGAGTCTACGAGCAGTACTTC. The full variable domain, rest sourced from reference TRBV18 and TRBJ2-7, is NAGVMQNPRHLVRRRGQEARLRCSPMKGHSHVYWYRQLPEEGLKFMVYLQKENIIDESGMPKERFSAEFPKEGPSILRIQQVVRGDSAAYFCASSPGDGVYEQYFGPGTRLTVT.

The V and J genes are TRBV5-1 and TRBJ1-2; 7 nucleotides line up with TRBD1. Germline V CDR1 and CDR2: SGHRS, YFSETQ. V lost 4 bases to trimming and J lost 4 bases; unmatched junction nucleotides: 7. The CDR3 has 14 residues. The CDR3 DNA is TGCGCCAGCAGCCATTTGGACAGGACCTATGGCTACACCTTC. Its translation is CASSHLDRTYGYTF.

There are a few counts of this clone. The CDR3 loop is CASSPIGQSEQYF. CDR3 bases: TGTGCCAGCTCACCTATCGGACAGTCTGAGCAGTACTTC. The chain joins TRBV18 to TRBJ2-7, with a weak D call TRBD1 (6 bases). The germline V gene encodes CDR1 KGHSH and CDR2 LQKENI. Trimming cost V 3 bases and J 7 bases, with 13 bases left between them. The CDR3 is 13 residues long.

The chain uses TRBV10-2 and TRBJ2-7; 12 nucleotides align to TRBD2. This CDR3 comprises 15 residues. Trimming removed 6 bases from V and 0 bases from J; junction bases left unmatched: 3. Germline CDR1 is WSHSY and CDR2 is SAAADI. CDR3 protein: CASRSSGGVSYEQYF. The CDR3 DNA reads TGCGCCAGCAGGTCTAGCGGGGGGGTCTCCTACGAGCAGTACTTC.

The chain uses TRBV5-1 and TRBJ2-2; maybe TRBD2 (6 bases). CDR1 is SGHRS and CDR2 is YFSETQ in the germline V gene. V lost 1 base and J 0 bases, leaving 13 bases between the germline ends. This CDR3 contains 17 residues. CDR3 loop: CASSLSGGRANTGELFF. The CDR3 nucleotides are TGCGCCAGCAGCTTGTCCGGGGGTAGGGCGAACACCGGGGAGCTGTTTTTT.

The V and J genes are TRBV6-8 and TRBJ1-6, with 8 bases fitting TRBD1. This CDR3 is built from 13 residues. The germline CDR1 and CDR2 sequences are MNHGY and SAAAGT. V trimming: 1 base; J trimming: 16 bases; junction bases outside the gene matches: 6. The CDR3 loop is CASSYLKGDRLHF. CDR3 nucleotides: TGTGCCAGCAGTTACTTAAAGGGGGACAGGCTCCACTTT.

The chain employs TRBV1 and TRBJ1-1; TRBD1, the table's D call, was not compared with the DNA. TRBV1 is marked as a pseudogene. The CDR3 consists of 15 residues. This CDR3 reads CASSQDQGPNTEAFF. The CDR3 nucleotides are TGCGCCAGCAGCCAAGACCAGGGGCCGAACACTGAAGCTTTCTTT.

The CDR3 DNA follows: TGTGCCAGCAGTTTCGGAGGAGCAGATACGCAGTATTTT. This sequence encodes CASSFGGADTQYF. V is TRBV28 and J is TRBJ2-3, with D perhaps TRBD2 (5 bases). The CDR3 runs to 13 residues. In germline, CDR1 is MDHEN, CDR2 SYDVKM. V was clipped by 3 bases and J by 4 bases, with 8 bases between them.

The J gene is TRBJ1-3, the V gene TRBV15; weak D call: TRBD1 (6 bases). The V end was cut by 0 bases, the J end by 3 bases, with 12 bases between. Germline loops: CDR1 LNHNV, CDR2 YYDKDF (reference sequence). The CDR3 sequence is 16 residues long. The CDR3 sequence: CATSRDPQGSGNTIYF. The DNA for the CDR3 is TGTGCCACCAGCAGAGATCCCCAGGGGAGTGGAAACACCATATATTTT.

This chain connects TRBV6-7 to TRBJ2-1; D is unresolved. TRBV6-7 is an open reading frame whose function is uncertain. This CDR3 is 15 amino acids long. Trimming removed 5 bases from V and 6 bases from J, with 17 bases in between. In DNA form, the CDR3 reads TGTGCCAGCAGTCCGTCTCGTGGCTTAGCCAATGAGCAGTTCTTC. It yields the protein CASSPSRGLANEQFF.

This clone came up once. This rearrangement joins TRBV19 to TRBJ1-4, with D unresolved. Per germline, CDR1 LNHDA and CDR2 SQIVND (reference sequence). Deletions cut 9 bases from V and 2 bases from J, with 10 bases between. The length of the CDR3 is 13 residues. The DNA for the CDR3 is TGTGCCAGCCAGTATTTGACTAATGAAAAACTGTTTTTT. The encoded protein is CASQYLTNEKLFF.

The chain combines TRBV18 with TRBJ1-2; possibly TRBD1 for D (5 bases). Germline V gene sequence: CDR1 KGHSH, CDR2 LQKENI. CDR3 size: 15 residues. Between the trimmed V and J ends, which lost 3 bases and 4 bases, there was a span of 15 bases. CDR3 in amino acids: CASSPGGSSLYGYTF. The DNA for the CDR3 is TGTGCCAGCTCACCCGGGGGGTCCTCTCTCTATGGCTACACCTTC.

The gene calls are TRBV15 and TRBJ1-3; 11 nucleotides align to TRBD1. Germline CDR1 LNHNV, CDR2 YYDKDF (reference sequence). Trimming cost V 3 bases and J 2 bases; bases outside gene matches: 0. This CDR3 region has 15 residues. The CDR3 region has the DNA TGTGCCACCAGCAGGGACAGGGGGCCTGGAAACACCATATATTTT. Amino acids: CATSRDRGPGNTIYF.

The DNA for the CDR3 is TGTGCCAGCAGTTTCGAGACTCAGGGGTTGCGCACAGATACGCAGTATTTT. Protein: CASSFETQGLRTDTQYF. The chain employs TRBV28 and TRBJ2-3; D is perhaps TRBD1 (6 bases). V lost 3 bases, J lost 1 base, and 17 bases lay in between. CDR3 length: 17 amino acids. CDR1 is MDHEN, CDR2 SYDVKM, per germline.

The V gene is TRBV28, the J gene TRBJ2-3, with D uncertain. From germline, CDR1 is MDHEN and CDR2 SYDVKM. V gave up 2 bases and J gave up 2 bases, with 8 bases separating them. The CDR3 has 14 residues. This CDR3 is CASSLLIITDTQYF. CDR3 DNA: TGTGCCAGCAGTTTACTAATTATCACAGATACGCAGTATTTT.

A single count supports this clone. The chain combines TRBV15 with TRBJ2-3, with TRBD1 matching over 8 bases. Germline values: CDR1 LNHNV, CDR2 YYDKDF (reference sequence). This CDR3 contains 17 residues. The V segment lost 0 bases and the J segment 2 bases; nucleotides outside the gene matches: 7. CDR3 nucleotides: TGTGCCACCAGCAGAGATCAGACAGGGGCCTTCACAGATACGCAGTATTTT. It is translated as CATSRDQTGAFTDTQYF.

V usage is TRBV18 and J usage is TRBJ1-3, with no clear D. Trimming took off 2 bases at V and 0 bases at J, with 5 bases between the two ends. This CDR3 comprises 14 residues. Germline CDR1 and CDR2: KGHSH and LQKENI. This CDR3 reads CASSPENSGNTIYF. The CDR3, as DNA: TGTGCCAGCTCACCAGAGAACTCTGGAAACACCATATATTTT.